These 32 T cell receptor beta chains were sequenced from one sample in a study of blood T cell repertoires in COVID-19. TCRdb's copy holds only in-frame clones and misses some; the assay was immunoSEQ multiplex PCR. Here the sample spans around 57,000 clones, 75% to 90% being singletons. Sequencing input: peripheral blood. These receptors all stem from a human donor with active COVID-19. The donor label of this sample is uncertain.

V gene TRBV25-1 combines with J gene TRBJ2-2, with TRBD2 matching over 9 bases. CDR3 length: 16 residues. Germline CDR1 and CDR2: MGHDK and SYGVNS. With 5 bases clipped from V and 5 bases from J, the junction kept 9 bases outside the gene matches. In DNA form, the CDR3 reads TGTGCCAGCAGTCTGGCTTTAGCGGGGGAAACCGGGGAGCTGTTTTTT. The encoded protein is CASSLALAGETGELFF. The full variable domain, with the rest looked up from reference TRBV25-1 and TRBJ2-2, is EADIYQTPRYLVIGTGKKITLECSQTMGHDKMYWYQQDPGMELHLIHYSYGVNSTEKGDLSSESTVSRIRTEHFPLTLESARPSHTSQYLCASSLALAGETGELFFGEGSRLTVL.

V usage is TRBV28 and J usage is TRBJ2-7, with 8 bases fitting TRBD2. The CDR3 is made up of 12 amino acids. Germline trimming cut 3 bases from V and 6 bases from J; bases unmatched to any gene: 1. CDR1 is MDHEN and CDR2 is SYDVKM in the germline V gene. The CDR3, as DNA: TGTGCCAGCAGTTTTCGGGGGGGCGAGCAGTACTTC. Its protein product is CASSFRGGEQYF.

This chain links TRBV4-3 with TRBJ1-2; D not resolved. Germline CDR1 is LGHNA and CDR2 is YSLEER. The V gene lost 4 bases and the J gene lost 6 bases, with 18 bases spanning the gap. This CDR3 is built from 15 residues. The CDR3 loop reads CASSPYPGERDGYTF. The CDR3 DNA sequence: TGCGCCAGCAGCCCCTACCCCGGGGAGAGGGATGGCTACACCTTC.

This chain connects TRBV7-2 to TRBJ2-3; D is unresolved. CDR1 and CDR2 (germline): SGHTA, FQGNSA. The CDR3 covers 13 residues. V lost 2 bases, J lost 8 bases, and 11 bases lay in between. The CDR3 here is CASSLTEPGTQYF. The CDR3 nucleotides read TGTGCCAGCAGCTTAACTGAGCCAGGTACGCAGTATTTT.

CDR3 coding DNA: TGTGCCAGCAGCTTAGGGGCATCCGGGACAGGGTCCTACGAGCAGTACTTC. Amino acids: CASSLGASGTGSYEQYF. The V gene is TRBV7-8, the J gene TRBJ2-7, with TRBD1 matching 9 bases. Germline CDR1 is SGHVS and CDR2 is FQNEAQ. CDR3 length: 17 residues. V lost 1 base to trimming and J lost 1 base; unmatched junction nucleotides: 8.

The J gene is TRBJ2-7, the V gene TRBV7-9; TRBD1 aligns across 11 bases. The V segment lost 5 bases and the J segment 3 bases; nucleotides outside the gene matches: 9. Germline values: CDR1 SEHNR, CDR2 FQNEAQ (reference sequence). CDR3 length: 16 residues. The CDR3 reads CASSTTGTGGNYEQYF. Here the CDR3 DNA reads TGTGCCAGCAGCACCACCGGGACAGGGGGGAACTACGAGCAGTACTTC.

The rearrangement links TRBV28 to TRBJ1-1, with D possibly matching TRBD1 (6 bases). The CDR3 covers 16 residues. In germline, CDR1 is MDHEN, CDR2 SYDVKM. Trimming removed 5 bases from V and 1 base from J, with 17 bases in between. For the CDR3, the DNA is TGTGCCAGCAGTCCCCCATTTGGGACACCGAACACTGAAGCTTTCTTT. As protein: CASSPPFGTPNTEAFF.

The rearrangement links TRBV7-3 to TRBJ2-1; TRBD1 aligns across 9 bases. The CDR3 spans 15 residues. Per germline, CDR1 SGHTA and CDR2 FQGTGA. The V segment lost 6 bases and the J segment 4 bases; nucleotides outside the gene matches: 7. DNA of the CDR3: TGTGCCAGCAGTTCTACAGGGGGCGGTTACAATGAGCAGTTCTTC. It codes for CASSSTGGGYNEQFF.

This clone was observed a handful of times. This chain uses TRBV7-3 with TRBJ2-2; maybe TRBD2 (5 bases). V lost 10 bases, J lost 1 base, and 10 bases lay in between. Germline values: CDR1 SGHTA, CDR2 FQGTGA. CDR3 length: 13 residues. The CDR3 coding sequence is TGTGCCACGGAGGTTTTGAACACCGGGGAGCTGTTTTTT. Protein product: CATEVLNTGELFF.

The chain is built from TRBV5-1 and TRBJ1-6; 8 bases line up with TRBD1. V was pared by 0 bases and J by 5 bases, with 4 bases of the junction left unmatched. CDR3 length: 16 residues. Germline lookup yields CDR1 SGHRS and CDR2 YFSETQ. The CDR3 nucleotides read TGCGCCAGCAGCTTGGACAGGGGGGAAAATAATTCACCCCTCCACTTT. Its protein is CASSLDRGENNSPLHF.

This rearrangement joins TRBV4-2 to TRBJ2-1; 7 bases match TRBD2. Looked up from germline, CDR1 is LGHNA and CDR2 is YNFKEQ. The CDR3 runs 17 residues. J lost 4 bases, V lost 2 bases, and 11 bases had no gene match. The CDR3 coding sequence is TGTGCCAGCAGCCAAAAGCCCGGGGCTAGCGGATACAATGAGCAGTTCTTC. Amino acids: CASSQKPGASGYNEQFF.

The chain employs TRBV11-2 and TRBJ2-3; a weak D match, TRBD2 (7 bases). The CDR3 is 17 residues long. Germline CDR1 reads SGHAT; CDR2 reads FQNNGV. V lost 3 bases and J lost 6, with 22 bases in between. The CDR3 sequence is CASSLRDGGGRSDTQYF. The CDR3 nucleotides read TGTGCCAGCAGCTTGAGGGATGGCGGGGGCCGCTCGGATACGCAGTATTTT.

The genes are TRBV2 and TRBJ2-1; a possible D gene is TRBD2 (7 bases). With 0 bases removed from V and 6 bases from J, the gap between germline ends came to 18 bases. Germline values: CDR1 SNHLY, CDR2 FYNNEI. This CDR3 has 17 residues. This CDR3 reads CASSEARRGPVGNEQFF. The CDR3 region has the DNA TGTGCCAGCAGTGAAGCCCGGCGGGGGCCGGTAGGCAATGAGCAGTTCTTC.

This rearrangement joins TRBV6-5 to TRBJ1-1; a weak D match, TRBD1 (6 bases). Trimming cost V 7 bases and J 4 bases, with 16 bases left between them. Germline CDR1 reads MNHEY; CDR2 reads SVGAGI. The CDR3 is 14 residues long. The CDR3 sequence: CASIREQTGTEAFF. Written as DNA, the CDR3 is TGTGCCAGCATAAGAGAGCAGACAGGCACTGAAGCTTTCTTT.

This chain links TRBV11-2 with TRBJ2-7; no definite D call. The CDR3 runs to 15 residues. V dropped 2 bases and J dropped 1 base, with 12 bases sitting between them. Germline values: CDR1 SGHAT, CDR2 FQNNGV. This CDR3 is CASSLQPAPSYEQYF. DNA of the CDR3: TGTGCCAGCAGCTTACAACCAGCGCCTTCCTACGAGCAGTACTTC.

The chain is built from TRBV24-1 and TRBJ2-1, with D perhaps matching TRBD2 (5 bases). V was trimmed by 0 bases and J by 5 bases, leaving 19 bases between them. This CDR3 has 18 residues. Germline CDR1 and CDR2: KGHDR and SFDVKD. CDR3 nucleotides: TGTGCCACCAGTGATTTGGGGCGACCTACCGGGGATAACAATGAGCAGTTCTTC. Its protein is CATSDLGRPTGDNNEQFF.

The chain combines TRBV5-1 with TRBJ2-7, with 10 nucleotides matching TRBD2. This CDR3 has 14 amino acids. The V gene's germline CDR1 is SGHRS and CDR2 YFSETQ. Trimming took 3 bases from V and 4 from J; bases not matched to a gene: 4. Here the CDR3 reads CASSSEREGYEQYF. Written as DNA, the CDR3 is TGCGCCAGCAGCTCCGAGCGGGAGGGGTACGAGCAGTACTTC.

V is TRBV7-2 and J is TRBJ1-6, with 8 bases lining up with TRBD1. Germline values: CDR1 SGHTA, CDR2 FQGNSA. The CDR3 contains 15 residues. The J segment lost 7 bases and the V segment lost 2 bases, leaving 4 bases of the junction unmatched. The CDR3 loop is CASSLYAGGNSPLHF. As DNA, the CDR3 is TGTGCCAGCAGCTTATACGCAGGGGGCAATTCACCCCTCCACTTT.

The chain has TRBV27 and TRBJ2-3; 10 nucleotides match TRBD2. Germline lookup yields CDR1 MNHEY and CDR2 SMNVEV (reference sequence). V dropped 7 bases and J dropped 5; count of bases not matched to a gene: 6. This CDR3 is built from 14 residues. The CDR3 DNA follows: TGTGCCAGCACAGAGCGGGGGGGCGTAGATACGCAGTATTTT. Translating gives CASTERGGVDTQYF.

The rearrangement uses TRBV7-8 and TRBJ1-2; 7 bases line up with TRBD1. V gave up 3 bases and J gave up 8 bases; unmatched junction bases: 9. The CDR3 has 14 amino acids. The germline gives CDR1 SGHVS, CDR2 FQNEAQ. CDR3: CASSFRDSFGGYTF. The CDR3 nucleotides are TGTGCCAGCAGCTTTAGGGACAGCTTCGGGGGCTACACCTTC.

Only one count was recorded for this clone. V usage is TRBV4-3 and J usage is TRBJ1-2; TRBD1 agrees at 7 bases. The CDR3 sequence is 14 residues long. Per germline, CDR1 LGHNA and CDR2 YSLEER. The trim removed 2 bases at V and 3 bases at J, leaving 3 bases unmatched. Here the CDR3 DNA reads TGCGCCAGCAGCCAAATCCAGGGGGACTATGGCTACACCTTC. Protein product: CASSQIQGDYGYTF.

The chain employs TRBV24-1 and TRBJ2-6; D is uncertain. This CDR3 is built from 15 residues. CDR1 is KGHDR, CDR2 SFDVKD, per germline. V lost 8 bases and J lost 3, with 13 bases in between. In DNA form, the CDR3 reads TGTGCCACCATCGGAACCGGGTTTGGGGCCAACGTCCTGACTTTC. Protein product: CATIGTGFGANVLTF.

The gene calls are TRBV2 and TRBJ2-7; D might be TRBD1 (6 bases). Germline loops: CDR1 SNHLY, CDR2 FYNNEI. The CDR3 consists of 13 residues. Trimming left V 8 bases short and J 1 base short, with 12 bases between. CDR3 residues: CASDPTGSYEQYF. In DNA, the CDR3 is TGTGCCAGCGACCCGACAGGTTCCTACGAGCAGTACTTC.

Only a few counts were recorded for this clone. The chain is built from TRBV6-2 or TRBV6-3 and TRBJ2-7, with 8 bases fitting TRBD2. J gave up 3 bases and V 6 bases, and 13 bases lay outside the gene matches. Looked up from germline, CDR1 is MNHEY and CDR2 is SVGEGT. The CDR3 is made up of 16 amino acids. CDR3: CASSRKGVGRGYEQYF. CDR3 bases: TGTGCCAGCAGCCGAAAGGGTGTCGGGAGGGGCTACGAGCAGTACTTC.

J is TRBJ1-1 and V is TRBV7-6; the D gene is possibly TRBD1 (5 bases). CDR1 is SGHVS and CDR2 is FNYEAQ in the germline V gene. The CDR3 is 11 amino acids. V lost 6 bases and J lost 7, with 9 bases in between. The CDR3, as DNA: TGTGCCAGCAGTCCAGGGTATGAAGCTTTCTTT. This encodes CASSPGYEAFF.

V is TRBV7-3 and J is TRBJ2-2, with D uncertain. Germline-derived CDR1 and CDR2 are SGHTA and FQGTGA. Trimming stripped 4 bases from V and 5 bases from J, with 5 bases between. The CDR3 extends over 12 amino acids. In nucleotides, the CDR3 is TGTGCCAGCAGCTACATTACCGGGGAGCTGTTTTTT. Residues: CASSYITGELFF.

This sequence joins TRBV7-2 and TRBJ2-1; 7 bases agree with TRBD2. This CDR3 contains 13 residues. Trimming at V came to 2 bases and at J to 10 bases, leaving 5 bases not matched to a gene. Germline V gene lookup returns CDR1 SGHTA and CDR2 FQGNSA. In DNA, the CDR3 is TGTGCCAGCAGCTTAATTCCGCGGGGGGAGCAGTTCTTC. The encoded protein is CASSLIPRGEQFF.

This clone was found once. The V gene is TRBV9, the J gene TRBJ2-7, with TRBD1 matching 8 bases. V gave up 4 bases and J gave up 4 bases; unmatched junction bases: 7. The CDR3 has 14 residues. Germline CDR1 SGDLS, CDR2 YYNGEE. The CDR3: CASSYQGAPYEQYF. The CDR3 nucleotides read TGTGCCAGCAGCTATCAGGGGGCCCCATACGAGCAGTACTTC.

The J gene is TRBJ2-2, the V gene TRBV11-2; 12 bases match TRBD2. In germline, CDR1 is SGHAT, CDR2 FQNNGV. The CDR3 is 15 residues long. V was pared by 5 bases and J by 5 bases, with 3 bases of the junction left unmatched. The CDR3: CASSPGLAGTGELFF. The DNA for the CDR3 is TGTGCCAGCAGCCCAGGACTAGCGGGGACCGGGGAGCTGTTTTTT.

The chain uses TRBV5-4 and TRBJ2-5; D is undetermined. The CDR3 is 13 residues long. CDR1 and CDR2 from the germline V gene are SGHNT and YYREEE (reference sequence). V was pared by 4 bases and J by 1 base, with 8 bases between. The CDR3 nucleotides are TGTGCCAGCAGCCAACAAATCCAAGAGACCCAGTACTTC. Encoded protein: CASSQQIQETQYF.

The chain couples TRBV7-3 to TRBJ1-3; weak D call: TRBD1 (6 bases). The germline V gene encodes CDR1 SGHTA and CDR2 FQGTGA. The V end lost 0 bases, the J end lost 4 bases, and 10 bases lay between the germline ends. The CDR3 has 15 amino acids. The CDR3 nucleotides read TGTGCCAGCAGCTTAACCACAGGGAACGGAAACACCATATATTTT. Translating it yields CASSLTTGNGNTIYF.

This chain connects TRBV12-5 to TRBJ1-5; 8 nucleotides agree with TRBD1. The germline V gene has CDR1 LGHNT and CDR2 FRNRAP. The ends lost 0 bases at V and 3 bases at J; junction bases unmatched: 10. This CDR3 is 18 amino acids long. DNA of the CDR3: TGTGCTAGTGGTTTGGTACTTGGCCAGGGGGCCCACAATCAGCCCCAGCATTTT. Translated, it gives CASGLVLGQGAHNQPQHF.